The present TCR beta chain was sequenced within a study of cytomegalovirus exposure and HLA in healthy donors (dated by TCRdb to between 2016 and 2019). With regard to the full study: In an earlier analysis of 550 to 750 of the donors, 276 Gb of sequence data and 100 million or so unique TCR beta sequences from about 190 million T cells were reported. An early release covering roughly 640 HLA-typed donors comprised 300 to 350 gigabases of sequencing data and about 90 million unique TCR sequences. Of the approximately 370 genotyped donors, 70% to 90% were placed in the genetic ancestry cluster associated with self-reported Caucasian donors. The study aimed to test whether cataloging public T cell receptors could reveal signatures of past pathogen exposure. The study used immunosequencing to profile the T cell repertoires of 600 to 850 subjects and linked those repertoires to cytomegalovirus serostatus. Besides the first cohort of around 670 subjects, a separate validation cohort made up of about 120 different subjects was used. To predict cytomegalovirus infection status, the study combined high-throughput TCR immunosequencing, statistical association of individual TCRs with disease status, and machine learning. A later analysis re-examined previously published TCR beta repertoires from over 500 donors and added high-resolution HLA genotyping to investigate patterns of TCR occurrence. Rather than drawing on any new phenotypic data, the later analysis identified candidate immune exposures from TCR beta sequences and the way those sequences occurred across donors. An earlier analysis of 500 to 750 of the donors applied high-throughput TCR beta sequencing to assess whether each TCR beta V gene segment acted as functional or pseudogenic. Donor age, sex, ethnicity and CMV serostatus were compiled together with the repertoire data. Genome-wide SNP genotypes for about three fifths of the roughly 670 donors were used in a later genetic analysis, which treated that subset as a discovery cohort. All discovery cohort repertoires had been generated using a single sequencing platform. Both class I and class II loci were covered by HLA typing, at four-digit resolution. The number of typed donors differed by locus: roughly 629-640 for A, B, C, DRB1 and DQB1; roughly 510 for DQA1; approximately 610 for DPA1; and roughly 450 for DPB1. About five DR-DQ haplotypes were treated as single units for association and clustering because of strong linkage in the cohort. On average, roughly 200,000 unique TCR beta nucleotide sequences were sequenced per donor among 350 to 400 genotyped donors of the cohort, with around 19% of those sequences being non-productive. What the authors observed across the whole study: Compared with equally common non-associated chains, HLA-associated TCR beta chains in a later analysis were more clonally expanded and had lower generation probabilities. A few of the identified cytomegalovirus-associated TCR beta chains were confirmed in vitro to be specific for cytomegalovirus antigens. An association between a missense DCLRE1C variant and V-gene and J-gene trimming of TCR beta chains was found in a later genetic analysis and replicated in an independent cohort. The 87-base-pair reads could not distinguish some IMGT-functional V segments, including TRBV6-2 and TRBV6-3, so those segments were excluded. The study listed around 160 TCR beta chains as associated with cytomegalovirus. Because counts were too low, about 15 rarely observed V segments, including chromosome 9 orphons, were left out of the earlier analysis of approximately 500 of the donors. Across donors, most TCR sequences were observed very rarely, whereas some public TCRs were present in many individuals. In a later analysis, more than 15,000 TCR beta sequences were associated with specific HLA alleles at a false discovery rate of 0.05. In a later genetic analysis, fewer N-insertions in productive TCRs were reported among donors in an Asian-associated ancestry cluster than the roughly 710-donor mean. The presence/absence analyses assumed that sequencing depth was roughly uniform across donors, and that assumption may not be true. Cytomegalovirus status was reported to be diagnosed by the classifier with high specificity and sensitivity in both the original and validation cohorts. A later analysis reported that several top co-occurrence clusters appeared linked to parvovirus B19, influenza, CMV and Epstein-Barr virus. In a later analysis, most CMV-associated TCR beta chains were found to appear HLA-restricted, with HLA associations seemingly driven largely by CMV exposure. The sequencing pipeline was judged likely to have produced a cluster of highly shared sequence variants as a technical artifact. Correlated functional status among segregating V segments might be attributable to linkage disequilibrium, but an unknown experimental factor could not be ruled out. Strong co-occurrence of HLA alleles, especially DR and DQ, made assigning TCR associations to individual alleles difficult. HLA typing was unavailable for some donors at each locus, so association tests used only the typed subset. It was suggested by the authors that the approach could potentially be generalized to other disease states and immunological phenotypes. In an earlier analysis of 450 to 750 of the donors, most TCR beta V segments appeared in productive rearrangements about 87% or about 30% of the time, broadly matching IMGT annotations. The only immune exposure information available for the cohort was CMV serostatus. A further reported finding was that TCR beta sequences accurately predicted the HLA-A and HLA-B alleles for most subjects in the first cohort. In a later analysis, the rate of TCR association differed among HLA loci, with DRB1 alleles having the most associated TCRs and HLA-C alleles having the fewest. Only TCR beta chains were sequenced in this cohort, and the absence of alpha or paired-chain data limited detectable features.

The junction carries 9 bases between V and J, which are trimmed by 4 bases and 4 bases respectively. The CDR3 contains 13 residues, cysteine and phenylalanine counted. The sequence is cut down to CDR3 DNA, 39 bases in frame from base 1. Via the germline V gene, CDR1 is SGHNT and CDR2 YENEEA. The cohort comprised fewer than 700 healthy bone marrow donors. Cohort members were all nominally healthy when sampled, although unrecorded immune exposures were likely present. The donor was CMV seronegative and belonged to the group of over 300 seronegative cohort members. Each donor provided a peripheral blood sample, and peripheral blood mononuclear cells were used for TCR beta sequencing. The Qiagen DNeasy Blood Extraction Kit was used to extract genomic DNA from the blood cell samples. Worth noting for this clone: This clone's antigen is unknown. No much larger clone exists at a distance of one base, and base qualities are not known.

Library preparation was by the immunoSEQ multiplex PCR assay. For the multiplex PCR, a mixture combining 60 forward primers for TCR Vbeta segments and 13 reverse primers for TCR Jbeta segments was used. A multiplex PCR assay on genomic DNA amplified the CDR3 region of rearranged TCR beta genes. The amplified TCR beta libraries were sequenced on the Illumina HiSeq System as 87-base-pair reads. Per the source publication's procedure: Across the 700 or so repertoires, a later analysis counted 78 million or so unique TCR beta chains, around 11 million of which were shared by at least two donors. A nearest-neighbor algorithm error-corrected the raw reads and collapsed the reads into unique sequences, merging closely related sequences to remove PCR and sequencing errors. Alignment of CDR3 sequences to IMGT reference sequences was used to assign V, D and J gene segments. Each retained sequence needed at least a six-nucleotide match to both a V gene segment and a J gene segment. Rearrangements were called productive when the CDR3 lacked stop codons and stayed in frame with V and J; all others were non-productive. Following IMGT convention, CDR3 was defined as the stretch from the second conserved V-encoded cysteine up to the conserved J-encoded phenylalanine. The earlier analysis of about 640 of the donors excluded any sequence lacking an unambiguous match to a single V gene segment. An earlier analysis of 500 to 600 of the donors classified V segments as functional when productive rearrangements were above 56.7% and as segregating when the standard deviation between donors was above 5%. A statistical classification framework was developed to diagnose cytomegalovirus status using the catalog of TCR beta chain sequences. V and J gene assignment, in a later analysis, came from comparing TCR nucleotide sequences with IMGT/GENE-DB human TR gene sequences. Using the TCRdist pipeline, a later analysis assigned CDR3 sequences along with most-parsimonious VDJ recombination scenarios. A later analysis defined each TCR beta chain by its CDR3 amino acid sequence plus V-gene family, and excluded reads lacking a unique V-gene family. As a way to deal with suspected cross-contamination and a sequencing artifact, a later analysis dropped 450 to 600 nucleotide sequences that were highly shared and had low generation probability. In a later analysis, a clonal expansion index for each public chain was calculated from normalized within-repertoire ranks of inferred template counts. In a later analysis, generation probabilities were computed using a VDJ recombination model fitted to out-of-frame rearrangements, and the results were checked against IGoR. Hypergeometric tests were used in a later analysis to score TCR-TCR, TCR-HLA and TCR-CMV co-occurrence, with a repertoire-size bias correction applied to the TCR pairs. False discovery rates were estimated in a later analysis by permuting HLA or CMV assignments 20 times. In a later analysis, co-occurring TCRs were grouped using DBSCAN, with TCRdist sequence similarity added in when clustering inside HLA-allele-positive subsets. For co-occurrence clustering, repertoires with fewer than 30,000 or more than 120,000 public chains were excluded, along with four or five repertoires with anomalous nucleotide sharing. TCRdb holds this immuneACCESS table with in-frame rearrangements only. Some clones are missing; in checked studies, unresolved V genes explain under half, and the rest has no known cause. The V and J calls and the clone size are those of that table, but D and trimming were determined from the DNA. This sample has approximately 130,000 clones in its table, and over 65% of those were observed once. Of the sample, around 1.2% is held by the ten largest clones.

The sample was PBMCs. The chain couples TRBV11-3 to TRBJ2-3, with a tentative D gene TRBD2 over 6 matching bases. This TCR was recovered from a man between 50 and 59 years old in good health and CMV-seronegative. The bases read TGTGCCAGCAGCTCGGAGGGCCCAGATACGCAGTATTTT. This codes for CASSSEGPDTQYF.